This T cell receptor (beta chain) appears in the sequencing data of a study of PD-L1 blockade in urothelial cancer. Background on the study: Patients arrived having already received 0 to 3 prior chemotherapy regimens. Blood gave a median around 150,000 T cells. Blood underwent analysis 3 weeks (second dose) and 6 weeks after treatment began.

Sequencing was performed with immunoSEQ multiplex PCR; in TCRdb, only in-frame clones are kept and a portion is missing. The repertoire has 43,000 or so clones, approximately 80% of them found once; the top ten carry about 17%. Time point described: pretreatment peripheral blood. This CDR3 has 14 residues. The ends were cut back, 4 bases at V and 3 bases at J, with 14 bases in the middle. Germline loops: CDR1 SGHNT, CDR2 YYREEE (reference sequence). V usage is TRBV5-4 and J usage is TRBJ2-7, with a tentative D call TRBD2 (6 bases). The clonotype was recovered from a man aged 60-69 years with urothelial cancer. The starting material was PBMCs, obtained around atezolizumab (anti-PD-L1) treatment. The CDR3: CASSPSGRDYEQYF. The CDR3 region has the DNA TGTGCCAGCAGCCCGAGCGGGCGTGACTACGAGCAGTACTTC.